These T cell receptor beta chains were read from a single sample in a study of regulatory T cells in long-lasting Graves disease. A single record per CDR3 protein comes from TCRdb applying MiXCR to the multiplex PCR reads. Of 430,000 or so distinct CDR3 sequences listed, roughly 21% are singletons. Sequences were derived from peripheral blood mononuclear cells (PBMCs), sampled when the disease was refractory, from a patient treated with antithyroid drugs. Receptor source: a female donor with Graves disease. Each CDR3 is given with its conserved first and last residue. D genes are given only for firm matches. Size values are once, few and many counts, or a class for expanded clones, and some rows have none.

j_gene,d_gene,v_gene,abundance,CDR3aa,CDR3nt
TRBJ1-2,TRBD1,TRBV7-2,many,CASSWDVGTDYGYTF,TGTGCCAGCAGCTGGGATGTGGGGACAGACTATGGCTACACCTTC
TRBJ2-5,TRBD2,TRBV12-3/TRBV12-4,many,CASSLARGVGETQYF,TGTGCCAGCAGTTTAGCGCGGGGGGTCGGTGAGACCCAGTACTTC
TRBJ1-5,.,TRBV28,many,CASSLPSGLPQHF,TGTGCCAGCAGTTTACCCTCCGGTTTGCCCCAGCATTTT
TRBJ2-5,TRBD2,TRBV30,many,CAWSVPGGGETQYF,TGTGCCTGGAGTGTACCCGGGGGGGGGGAGACCCAGTACTTC
TRBJ1-1,.,TRBV13,few,CASSSGSNTEAFF,TGTGCCAGCAGCTCCGGATCGAACACTGAAGCTTTCTTT
TRBJ1-2,TRBD1,TRBV6-1,many,CASSEAWDRGVSTF,TGTGCCAGCAGTGAAGCCTGGGACAGGGGAGTTTCCACCTTC
TRBJ2-5,TRBD2,TRBV20-1,many,CSAVTSGSPQETQYF,TGCAGTGCGGTGACTAGCGGGAGTCCCCAAGAGACCCAGTACTTC
TRBJ2-2,TRBD2,TRBV20-1,many,CSARDSGGSYTGELFF,TGCAGTGCTAGAGATTCAGGCGGGAGCTACACCGGGGAGCTGTTTTTT
TRBJ2-5,TRBD2,TRBV5-1,few,CASSRIAGEETQYF,TGCGCCAGCAGCAGAATTGCGGGGGAAGAGACCCAGTACTTC
TRBJ1-2,TRBD1,TRBV5-6,.,CASSGRDSAYYGYTF,TGTGCCAGCAGCGGGCGGGACAGCGCGTACTATGGCTACACCTTC
TRBJ1-2,.,TRBV5-4,few,CASSTPQGLYGYTF,TGTGCCAGCAGCACCCCACAGGGACTCTATGGCTACACCTTC
TRBJ2-7,.,TRBV5-5,few,CASSSTRPGRPYEQYF,TGTGCCAGCAGCTCGACCCGGCCGGGACGGCCCTACGAGCAGTACTTC
TRBJ1-2,.,TRBV10-3,few,CAISEAGASVYGYTF,TGTGCCATCAGTGAGGCAGGGGCCTCCGTCTATGGCTACACCTTC
TRBJ2-1,.,TRBV3-1,few,CASSQVASSGEQFF,TGTGCCAGCAGCCAAGTGGCTAGCTCGGGTGAGCAGTTCTTC
TRBJ1-5,.,TRBV7-2,many,CASSSMGSNQPQHF,TGTGCCAGCAGCTCCATGGGGAGCAATCAGCCCCAGCATTTT
TRBJ1-6,.,TRBV5-4,.,CASSLALPQSSPLHF,TGTGCCAGCAGCTTGGCCCTACCCCAAAGTTCACCCCTCCACTTT
TRBJ1-1,.,TRBV30,.,CAWSGQPNTEAFF,TGTGCCTGGAGTGGACAGCCAAACACTGAAGCTTTCTTT
TRBJ2-5,TRBD2,TRBV7-2,few,CASSLANGGLWETQYF,TGTGCCAGCAGCTTAGCCAACGGGGGGTTGTGGGAGACCCAGTACTTC
TRBJ1-5,.,TRBV3-1,.,CASSQSGYDSNQPQHF,TGTGCCAGCAGCCAATCGGGGTACGATAGCAATCAGCCCCAGCATTTT
TRBJ1-1,.,TRBV7-9,.,CASRPRAGSMNTEAFF,TGTGCCAGCAGACCCCGAGCGGGTTCCATGAACACTGAAGCTTTCTTT
TRBJ2-2,TRBD2,TRBV27,.,CATSGGTGELFF,TGTGCCACCTCGGGAGGCACCGGGGAGCTGTTTTTT
TRBJ1-2,.,TRBV28,.,CASSETPEGYTF,TGTGCCAGCAGTGAAACTCCGGAAGGCTACACCTTC
TRBJ2-7,TRBD1,TRBV6-5,many,CASSYPSDRGSPYEQYF,TGTGCCAGCAGTTACCCATCAGACAGGGGCTCTCCCTACGAGCAGTACTTC
TRBJ2-2,TRBD2,TRBV7-8,.,CASSHLAGGPEGELFF,TGTGCCAGCAGTCATCTAGCGGGAGGGCCTGAGGGGGAGCTGTTTTTT
TRBJ2-7,TRBD2,TRBV28,.,CASKAGGWYEQYF,TGTGCCAGCAAGGCGGGAGGGTGGTACGAGCAGTACTTC
TRBJ2-1,TRBD2,TRBV11-2,.,CASSSTSGRGEQFF,TGTGCCAGCAGCTCGACTAGCGGGAGGGGTGAGCAGTTCTTC
TRBJ2-3,.,TRBV9,.,CASSSAGSNTDTQYF,TGTGCCAGCAGCTCCGCGGGATCCAACACAGATACGCAGTATTTT
TRBJ2-5,TRBD2,TRBV29-1,many,CSVVASGRQETQYF,TGCAGCGTTGTGGCTAGCGGGAGACAAGAGACCCAGTACTTC
TRBJ1-3,.,TRBV12-3/TRBV12-4,many,CASTRWGAPVILSSGNTIYF,TGTGCCAGCACCCGGTGGGGGGCACCCGTCATATTAAGCTCTGGAAACACCATATATTTT
TRBJ2-1,TRBD2,TRBV12-5,.,CASGPTSGPYNEQFF,TGTGCTAGTGGTCCCACTAGCGGGCCTTACAATGAGCAGTTCTTC
TRBJ1-1,.,TRBV4-1,few,CASSPGTSEDNTEAFF,TGCGCCAGCAGCCCCGGGACATCTGAAGACAACACTGAAGCTTTCTTT
TRBJ2-7,.,TRBV27,many,CASSLRPSQSVFYEQYF,TGTGCCAGCAGTTTAAGGCCTAGCCAGTCCGTCTTCTACGAGCAGTACTTC
TRBJ2-7,.,TRBV15,few,CATSSSKGEQYF,TGTGCCACCAGCAGCTCCAAGGGCGAGCAGTACTTC
TRBJ1-1,.,TRBV18,.,CASSPPGGNAEAFF,TGTGCCAGCTCACCGCCCGGGGGTAACGCTGAAGCTTTCTTT
TRBJ1-3,.,TRBV2,many,CASSEVNSGNTIYF,TGTGCCAGCAGTGAAGTAAACTCTGGAAACACCATATATTTT
TRBJ2-7,TRBD2,TRBV6-1,.,CASSPLAGRSSDEQYF,TGTGCCAGCAGCCCTCTAGCGGGTCGGTCTTCCGACGAGCAGTACTTC
TRBJ1-5,.,TRBV2,many,CASRQGFQPQHF,TGTGCCAGCAGACAGGGTTTCCAGCCCCAGCATTTT
TRBJ1-2,.,TRBV27,.,CASSLSRGICGYTF,TGTGCCAGCAGTTTATCGAGGGGAATTTGTGGCTACACCTTC
TRBJ2-2,.,TRBV15,many,CATSREAISNTGELFF,TGTGCCACCAGCAGAGAAGCCATTTCGAACACCGGGGAGCTGTTTTTT
TRBJ1-1,.,TRBV5-1,.,CASSYDAPNTEAFF,TGCGCCAGCAGCTATGATGCTCCAAACACTGAAGCTTTCTTT
TRBJ2-7,.,TRBV2,many,CASRVYEQYF,TGTGCCAGCAGGGTATACGAGCAGTACTTC
TRBJ2-2,TRBD1,TRBV28,many,CASSLLSGTGNTGELFF,TGTGCCAGCAGTTTATTGTCCGGGACAGGGAACACCGGGGAGCTGTTTTTT